This TCR beta chain stems from a study of T cell changes during pregnancy in multiple sclerosis. The data were produced by immunoSEQ multiplex PCR, yet TCRdb's version contains in-frame clones alone and is incomplete. This sample has some 64,000 clones; around 92% occur once, and the top ten carry about 2.3%. CDR1 and CDR2 from the germline V gene are LGHNA and YSLEER. V lost 3 bases and J lost 5; bases outside the gene matches: 8. The CDR3 is made up of 15 amino acids. This receptor was obtained from a female donor with multiple sclerosis, enrolled in a pregnancy study. Sequenced here: peripheral blood, sampled in the first trimester of pregnancy. This chain connects TRBV4-3 to TRBJ2-5; the match to TRBD1 covers 8 bases. The CDR3 protein is CASSQTTGVVETQYF. The CDR3 nucleotides read TGCGCCAGCAGCCAGACGACAGGGGTTGTGGAGACCCAGTACTTC.